The following is a T cell receptor (beta chain) sequence with its context. This entry belongs to a study of blood T cells in healthy people across ages. Sample-barcoded 5' priming and a J-beta primer mix drove a second PCR of about 6 to 12 cycles. TCRdb reanalysed the 5' RACE reads using MiXCR and keeps one entry per CDR3 protein. Of about 720,000 distinct CDR3 sequences listed, 20% to 25% are singletons. The CDR3 extends over 14 amino acids. Germline loops: CDR1 MNHNS, CDR2 SASEGT. The amount of total RNA extracted per sample was at least 5 micrograms. These data also formed part of another study, on T cells of mothers and their children.

The sequence was collected from a boy aged 10-17 years in good health. Sequencing was done on a sample of blood. The chain joins TRBV6-1 to TRBJ2-1; 11 bases map to TRBD2. The better agreement between TRBJ2-5 and the DNA end casts doubt on the J call. The CDR3 reads CASSGLAGPETQYF. In DNA form, the CDR3 reads TGTGCCAGCAGTGGACTAGCGGGGCCGGAGACCCAGTACTTC.